Listed below are T cell receptor beta chains from one sample, sequenced in a study of blood T cell repertoires in COVID-19. Sequencing used immunoSEQ multiplex PCR; TCRdb keeps in-frame clones, though not all of them. The table lists 150,000 to 200,000 clones, 88% of them singletons, with around 9.5% in the top ten. Sequencing was performed on PBMCs or T cells enriched from blood (not recorded which). These receptors were collected from a woman aged 18-35 years who had recovered from COVID-19. Each CDR3 is given with its conserved first and last residue. The D gene is left open where the match is weak. The size entry is marked missing in some rows and otherwise reads once, few, many or a size class.

V: TRBV30; D: .; size: .; J: TRBJ2-7; CDR3: CAWSVLAEAYEQYF; DNA: TGTGCCTGGAGTGTACTGGCGGAAGCCTACGAGCAGTACTTC
V: TRBV19; D: .; size: .; J: TRBJ1-2; CDR3: CASRLGRDGYTF; DNA: TGTGCCAGTAGACTTGGGAGGGACGGCTACACCTTC
V: TRBV7-2; D: .; size: .; J: TRBJ1-1; CDR3: CASSRSGGGYTEAFF; DNA: TGTGCCAGCAGCCGTAGCGGGGGAGGGTACACTGAAGCTTTCTTT
V: TRBV7-2; D: .; size: once; J: TRBJ1-1; CDR3: CASSLARENTEAFF; DNA: TGTGCCAGCAGCTTAGCCCGAGAAAACACTGAAGCTTTCTTT
V: TRBV27; D: TRBD1; size: few; J: TRBJ2-7; CDR3: CASSLSLRGLSPYEQYF; DNA: TGTGCCAGCAGTTTATCGCTCAGGGGGCTCTCCCCCTACGAGCAGTACTTC
V: TRBV7-3; D: TRBD1; size: .; J: TRBJ2-1; CDR3: CASSRTGQGAFSEQFF; DNA: TGTGCCAGCAGTAGAACAGGACAGGGGGCGTTTAGTGAGCAGTTCTTC
V: TRBV4-2; D: .; size: .; J: TRBJ2-7; CDR3: CASSQDRSHYEQYF; DNA: TGTGCCAGCAGCCAAGATCGGAGCCACTACGAGCAGTACTTC
V: TRBV11-2; D: TRBD2; size: .; J: TRBJ2-7; CDR3: CASSGRAPYEQYF; DNA: TGTGCCAGCAGCGGGAGGGCACCCTACGAGCAGTACTTC
V: TRBV3-1/TRBV3-2; D: .; size: .; J: TRBJ2-7; CDR3: CASSQERLALSYEQYF; DNA: TGTGCCAGCAGCCAGGAACGCCTAGCGCTAAGCTACGAGCAGTACTTC
V: TRBV7-3; D: .; size: .; J: TRBJ2-1; CDR3: CASSGVGVVSNEQFF; DNA: TGTGCCAGCAGTGGGGTGGGAGTAGTGTCCAATGAGCAGTTCTTC
V: TRBV7-6; D: .; size: .; J: TRBJ2-2; CDR3: CASSLGGVVYTGELFF; DNA: TGTGCCAGCAGCTTAGGGGGGGTCGTTTACACCGGGGAGCTGTTTTTT
V: TRBV18; D: .; size: .; J: TRBJ1-1; CDR3: CASSPLGGTGSEAFF; DNA: TGTGCCAGCTCCCCTCTGGGCGGGACGGGGTCTGAAGCTTTCTTT
V: TRBV19; D: .; size: .; J: TRBJ1-5; CDR3: CASSPGFGNQPQHF; DNA: TGTGCCAGTAGTCCAGGGTTCGGCAATCAGCCCCAGCATTTT
V: TRBV5-6; D: TRBD1; size: few; J: TRBJ1-2; CDR3: CASSYGTGGRFYGYTF; DNA: TGTGCCAGCAGCTACGGGACAGGGGGGAGATTCTATGGCTACACCTTC
V: TRBV19; D: .; size: few; J: TRBJ1-4; CDR3: CASRLDGFEKLFF; DNA: TGTGCCAGTCGACTAGACGGCTTCGAAAAACTGTTTTTT
V: TRBV21-1; D: .; size: .; J: TRBJ2-1; CDR3: CASSKSNQGLAEYNEQFF; DNA: TGTGCCAGCAGCAAATCAAACCAAGGACTAGCGGAATACAATGAGCAGTTCTTC
V: TRBV5-6; D: .; size: once; J: TRBJ1-1; CDR3: CASSLVVQMNTEAFF; DNA: TGTGCCAGCAGCTTGGTTGTACAAATGAACACTGAAGCTTTCTTT
V: TRBV7-8; D: TRBD1; size: .; J: TRBJ2-2; CDR3: CASSRRVPGQANTGELFF; DNA: TGTGCCAGCAGCCGACGCGTCCCGGGACAGGCGAACACCGGGGAGCTGTTTTTT
V: TRBV13; D: .; size: .; J: TRBJ1-6; CDR3: CASSPYSGTHSPLHF; DNA: TGTGCCAGCAGCCCCTACTCCGGGACTCATTCACCCCTCCACTTT
V: TRBV5-1; D: TRBD2; size: .; J: TRBJ2-3; CDR3: CASSLGTLADTDTQYF; DNA: TGCGCCAGCAGCTTGGGGACGCTAGCGGACACAGATACGCAGTATTTT
V: TRBV6-5; D: TRBD1; size: .; J: TRBJ1-1; CDR3: CASRTGEAFF; DNA: TGTGCCAGCCGGACAGGGGAAGCTTTCTTT
V: TRBV6-5; D: TRBD1; size: .; J: TRBJ1-1; CDR3: CASSYLTGHTEAFF; DNA: TGTGCCAGCAGTTACCTGACAGGGCACACTGAAGCTTTCTTT
V: TRBV30; D: .; size: .; J: TRBJ1-1; CDR3: CAWSHGGGNTEAFF; DNA: TGTGCCTGGAGTCACGGGGGAGGGAACACTGAAGCTTTCTTT
V: TRBV25-1; D: .; size: .; J: TRBJ1-3; CDR3: CASSEFYGQLSGNTIYF; DNA: TGTGCCAGCAGTGAATTTTATGGACAGCTCTCTGGAAACACCATATATTTT
V: TRBV30; D: TRBD1; size: .; J: TRBJ2-7; CDR3: CAWDILSTGVGYEQYF; DNA: TGTGCCTGGGATATACTCTCGACAGGGGTAGGATACGAGCAGTACTTC
V: TRBV10-3; D: TRBD1; size: .; J: TRBJ1-3; CDR3: CAISEGDRRGNTIYF; DNA: TGTGCCATCAGTGAAGGGGACAGAAGAGGAAACACCATATATTTT
V: TRBV27; D: TRBD2; size: .; J: TRBJ2-1; CDR3: CASSSGLAGYNEQFF; DNA: TGTGCCAGCAGTTCGGGACTAGCGGGTTACAATGAGCAGTTCTTC
V: TRBV9; D: .; size: .; J: TRBJ2-1; CDR3: CASSAQGIVVDDEQFF; DNA: TGTGCCAGCAGCGCACAGGGTATAGTAGTGGACGATGAGCAGTTCTTC
V: TRBV11-2; D: TRBD1; size: .; J: TRBJ1-5; CDR3: CASSLRAGGNNSNQPQHF; DNA: TGTGCCAGCAGCTTAAGAGCAGGGGGTAATAATAGCAATCAGCCCCAGCATTTT
V: TRBV5-4; D: TRBD2; size: once; J: TRBJ2-3; CDR3: CASSSDLLAGEMFSTDTQYF; DNA: TGTGCCAGCAGCTCGGATTTACTAGCGGGGGAAATGTTCTCGACAGATACGCAGTATTTT
V: TRBV2; D: TRBD1; size: .; J: TRBJ1-5; CDR3: CASSAGDRRQPQHF; DNA: TGTGCCAGCAGCGCCGGGGACAGGAGGCAGCCCCAGCATTTT
V: TRBV7-2; D: TRBD2; size: .; J: TRBJ2-7; CDR3: CASSSRGLAGVDEQYF; DNA: TGTGCCAGCAGCTCCAGGGGACTAGCGGGGGTTGATGAGCAGTACTTC
V: TRBV14; D: TRBD1; size: .; J: TRBJ1-1; CDR3: CASSPWTGATEAFF; DNA: TGTGCCAGCAGCCCCTGGACAGGGGCCACTGAAGCTTTCTTT
V: TRBV6-5; D: .; size: .; J: TRBJ1-2; CDR3: CASSQARTDGYTF; DNA: TGTGCCAGCAGCCAAGCCCGGACAGATGGCTACACCTTC
V: TRBV2; D: TRBD2; size: .; J: TRBJ2-1; CDR3: CASRGLAGGYNEQFF; DNA: TGTGCCAGCAGAGGATTGGCGGGAGGATACAATGAGCAGTTCTTC
V: TRBV7-9; D: .; size: .; J: TRBJ2-7; CDR3: CASSLVGDGGYEQYF; DNA: TGTGCCAGCAGCTTAGTAGGGGACGGGGGCTACGAGCAGTACTTC
V: TRBV4-2; D: .; size: .; J: TRBJ2-7; CDR3: CASSQDLGEAYEQYF; DNA: TGTGCCAGCAGCCAAGATTTGGGTGAGGCTTACGAGCAGTACTTC
V: TRBV6-5; D: .; size: few; J: TRBJ2-3; CDR3: CASSYSREGAQHTQYF; DNA: TGTGCCAGCAGTTACTCTCGGGAGGGGGCGCAACATACGCAGTATTTT
V: TRBV11-2; D: TRBD1; size: few; J: TRBJ1-2; CDR3: CASSFQGASGYTF; DNA: TGTGCCAGCAGCTTCCAGGGGGCCAGTGGCTACACCTTC
V: TRBV3-1/TRBV3-2; D: .; size: .; J: TRBJ2-1; CDR3: CASSLRERYNEQFF; DNA: TGTGCCAGCAGCCTACGGGAGCGGTACAATGAGCAGTTCTTC
V: TRBV28; D: .; size: .; J: TRBJ1-1; CDR3: CASSLVTGEAFF; DNA: TGTGCCAGCAGTTTGGTAACGGGAGAAGCTTTCTTT
V: TRBV29-1; D: .; size: .; J: TRBJ1-4; CDR3: CSVARDEKLFF; DNA: TGCAGCGTTGCCAGGGATGAAAAACTGTTTTTT
V: TRBV4-2; D: .; size: .; J: TRBJ1-2; CDR3: CASSQDNLTGGYTF; DNA: TGTGCCAGCAGCCAAGACAACCTTACTGGTGGCTACACCTTC
V: TRBV28; D: .; size: .; J: TRBJ1-1; CDR3: CASRWGDTEAFF; DNA: TGTGCCAGCAGGTGGGGGGACACTGAAGCTTTCTTT
V: TRBV28; D: .; size: .; J: TRBJ2-1; CDR3: CATHKRVGDNEQFF; DNA: TGTGCCACCCATAAACGGGTGGGAGACAATGAGCAGTTCTTC
V: TRBV5-1; D: TRBD1; size: .; J: TRBJ1-1; CDR3: CASSNTGEVAEAFF; DNA: TGCGCCAGCAGCAATACAGGGGAGGTCGCTGAAGCTTTCTTT
V: TRBV6-5; D: .; size: .; J: TRBJ1-3; CDR3: CASSSRGHSGNTIYF; DNA: TGTGCCAGCAGTTCCAGGGGTCACTCTGGAAACACCATATATTTT
V: TRBV7-9; D: .; size: .; J: TRBJ1-1; CDR3: CASSSLGRGLNTEAFF; DNA: TGTGCCAGCAGCTCCCTTGGGAGGGGCCTGAACACTGAAGCTTTCTTT
V: TRBV6-5; D: .; size: .; J: TRBJ1-2; CDR3: CASRQGPNYGYTF; DNA: TGTGCCAGCAGACAGGGTCCAAACTATGGCTACACCTTC